These 22 T cell receptor beta chains originate from one sample sequenced in a study of blood T cell repertoires in COVID-19. Produced via immunoSEQ multiplex PCR; TCRdb's table is partial and in-frame only. The repertoire holds hundreds of thousands of clones, approximately 86% seen once, with just under 9% in the top ten. The source material was PBMCs or T cells enriched from blood (not recorded which). These receptors originate from a woman aged 18-35 years who had recovered from COVID-19.

The DNA of the CDR3 is TGTGCCAGCAGCCCCTCCAGGGCCTTCGAGCAGTACTTC. Its protein product is CASSPSRAFEQYF. V is TRBV7-9 and J is TRBJ2-7; possible D gene TRBD1, 5 bases. Germline V CDR1 and CDR2: SEHNR, FQNEAQ (reference sequence). The CDR3 covers 13 residues. V was trimmed by 5 bases and J by 6 bases, leaving 14 bases between them.

The chain combines TRBV5-5 with TRBJ2-7, with 8 positions matching TRBD1. There are 14 residues in the CDR3. Germline V gene sequence: CDR1 SGHKS, CDR2 YYEKEE (reference sequence). J lost 3 bases, V lost 2 bases, and 4 bases had no gene match. The CDR3 sequence: CASSFGQGSYEQYF. The CDR3 bases are TGTGCCAGCAGCTTCGGACAGGGTAGCTACGAGCAGTACTTC.

The rearrangement links TRBV7-3 to TRBJ2-2; possible D gene TRBD2, 6 bases. The V end lost 6 bases, the J end lost 0 bases, and 14 bases lay between the germline ends. CDR1 is SGHTA, CDR2 FQGTGA, per germline. CDR3 length equals 16 residues. CDR3 residues: CASSYHSGANTGELFF. CDR3 coding DNA: TGTGCCAGCAGTTACCACTCGGGGGCGAACACCGGGGAGCTGTTTTTT.

V gene TRBV6-5 combines with J gene TRBJ1-6, with TRBD1 as a possible D gene (5 bases). Per germline, CDR1 MNHEY and CDR2 SVGAGI. Deletions cut 8 bases from V and 8 bases from J, with 16 bases between. The CDR3 sequence is 14 residues long. The CDR3 nucleotides read TGTGCCAGCGGCCCCCCAGGGCTGCATTCACCCCTCCACTTT. Translation: CASGPPGLHSPLHF.

The rearrangement joins TRBV27 to TRBJ1-2, with a possible D match to TRBD1 (6 bases). V lost 6 bases to trimming and J lost 3 bases, with 11 bases between them. Germline V CDR1 and CDR2: MNHEY, SMNVEV (reference sequence). This CDR3 has 13 residues. CDR3 nucleotide sequence: TGTGCCAGCAGCCATGGGACACACTATGGCTACACCTTC. Encoded protein: CASSHGTHYGYTF.

The rearrangement uses TRBV21-1 and TRBJ1-2; no check of the table's D call, TRBD1, against the DNA was made. TRBV21-1 is given as a pseudogene. The CDR3 sequence is 15 residues long. DNA for the CDR3: TGTGCCAGCAGCAAAAAGGGGGACAGGGCGTGGGGCTACACCTTC. This encodes CASSKKGDRAWGYTF.

The rearrangement joins TRBV28 to TRBJ1-3, with 7 bases aligning to TRBD1. The CDR3 sequence is 17 residues long. Germline V gene data show CDR1 as MDHEN and CDR2 as SYDVKM. Unmatched junction bases numbered 12, after V lost 7 bases and J lost 0 bases. In DNA form, the CDR3 reads TGTGCCAGCACCAACATGGCGGACAGGAGCTCTGGAAACACCATATATTTT. Amino acid sequence: CASTNMADRSSGNTIYF.

CDR3 bases: TGTGCCACCAGTGATTGTGGGGACAGTAGGTGTGGAAACACCATATATTTT. Its translation: CATSDCGDSRCGNTIYF. This chain links TRBV24-1 with TRBJ1-3, with TRBD1 identical over 7 bases. Germline V gene sequence: CDR1 KGHDR, CDR2 SFDVKD. V shed 2 bases, J shed 3 bases, and the junction held 9 bases outside the gene matches. The CDR3 contains 17 residues.

The V and J genes are TRBV6-2 or TRBV6-3 and TRBJ1-2; 11 bases are a match to TRBD1. CDR1 and CDR2 (germline): MNHEY, SVGEGT. With V trimmed by 0 bases and J by 3 bases, 9 bases remained unmatched. CDR3 length equals 18 residues. The CDR3 loop reads CASSYSSRTGGWDYGYTF. Here the CDR3 DNA reads TGTGCCAGCAGTTACTCGAGTCGGACAGGGGGCTGGGACTATGGCTACACCTTC.

This chain uses TRBV27 with TRBJ1-2; D is undetermined. This CDR3 spans 19 amino acids. Per germline, CDR1 MNHEY and CDR2 SMNVEV (reference sequence). Trimming shortened V by 8 bases and J by 1 base, and 29 bases separated the two germline ends. This CDR3 reads CASAPNPGSTGPHNYGYTF. CDR3 DNA sequence: TGTGCCAGCGCACCAAATCCCGGTAGTACGGGTCCACATAACTATGGCTACACCTTC.

CDR3 DNA: TGTGCCAGCAGCTTAGATCTTGGCGGGGGGGACTACAATGAGCAGTTCTTC. Its protein product is CASSLDLGGGDYNEQFF. The chain carries TRBV7-9 and TRBJ2-1; 9 positions match TRBD2. Germline V gene lookup returns CDR1 SEHNR and CDR2 FQNEAQ (reference sequence). V shed 1 base, J shed 3 bases, and the junction held 7 bases outside the gene matches. The CDR3 covers 17 residues.

The chain links TRBV5-1 to TRBJ2-7, with 7 positions matching TRBD1. The V gene end was trimmed by 6 bases and the J gene end by 4 bases; junction bases not matched to a gene: 13. Germline CDR1 reads SGHRS; CDR2 reads YFSETQ. CDR3 length equals 15 residues. CDR3 sequence (DNA): TGCGCCAGCAACCCGCTTCCGGGACAGACATACGAGCAGTACTTC. Protein sequence: CASNPLPGQTYEQYF.

The chain couples TRBV4-1 to TRBJ1-2; TRBD1 agrees at 7 bases. The V gene end was trimmed by 0 bases and the J gene end by 3 bases; junction bases not matched to a gene: 4. Germline V gene sequence: CDR1 MGHRA, CDR2 YSYEKL. The CDR3 consists of 15 residues. CDR3 loop: CASSQEKGGDYGYTF. CDR3 coding DNA: TGCGCCAGCAGCCAAGAAAAAGGGGGCGACTATGGCTACACCTTC.

This chain uses TRBV19 with TRBJ2-7, with TRBD2 identical over 9 bases. With V trimmed by 3 bases and J by 7 bases, 10 bases remained unmatched. Germline-derived CDR1 and CDR2 are LNHDA and SQIVND (reference sequence). The CDR3 contains 15 residues. CDR3 nucleotide sequence: TGTGCCAGTAGTATTGAGCTAGCGGGATTGAAAGAGCAGTACTTC. It encodes CASSIELAGLKEQYF.

The V gene is TRBV5-8, the J gene TRBJ1-2; no clear D. The germline CDR1 and CDR2 sequences are SGHTS and YDEGEE. The length of the CDR3 is 13 residues. The V end was cut by 0 bases, the J end by 4 bases, with 7 bases between. DNA of the CDR3: TGTGCCAGCAGCTTGGAACGGGGCTATGGCTACACCTTC. Encoded protein: CASSLERGYGYTF. Filled out from reference TRBV5-8 and TRBJ1-2, the complete variable domain reads EAGVTQSPTHLIKTRGQQATLRCSPISGHTSVYWYQQALGLGLQFLLWYDEGEERNRGNFPPRFSGRQFPNYSSELNVNALELEDSALYLCASSLERGYGYTFGSGTRLTVV.

J is TRBJ1-2 and V is TRBV3-1 (or the pseudogene TRBV3-2), with D possibly being TRBD1 (5 bases). The germline V and J ends were trimmed by 0 bases and 1 base, with 15 bases remaining between them. The CDR3 is made up of 17 amino acids. Germline loops: CDR1 LGHDT, CDR2 YNNKEL (reference sequence). This chain's CDR3 is CASSQDGWGDNNYGYTF. CDR3 sequence (DNA): TGTGCCAGCAGCCAAGATGGTTGGGGCGATAATAACTATGGCTACACCTTC.

Here the CDR3 DNA reads TGTGCCAGCAGAAGGGACAGTAATTCACCCCTCCACTTT. This translates into CASRRDSNSPLHF. The V and J genes are TRBV2 and TRBJ1-6; TRBD1 matches at 7 bases. The J segment lost 6 bases and the V segment lost 6 bases, leaving 2 bases of the junction unmatched. Germline-derived CDR1 and CDR2 are SNHLY and FYNNEI. The CDR3 covers 13 residues.

The chain is built from TRBV19 and TRBJ1-1, with a weak D call TRBD1 (6 bases). This CDR3 has 14 amino acids. Deletions cut 6 bases from V and 8 bases from J, with 19 bases between. From germline, CDR1 is LNHDA and CDR2 SQIVND (reference sequence). CDR3 in amino acids: CASSDRRSTTEAFF. CDR3 coding DNA: TGTGCCAGTAGCGACAGGAGATCTACAACCGAAGCTTTCTTT.

The chain is built from TRBV19 and TRBJ2-1; a weak D match, TRBD2 (6 bases). Per the germline V gene, CDR1 is LNHDA and CDR2 is SQIVND (reference sequence). This CDR3 is 15 amino acids long. V was trimmed by 6 bases and J by 3 bases, leaving 15 bases between them. The CDR3 DNA follows: TGTGCCAGTAGGGGGTGGCGGGACCTCTACAATGAGCAGTTCTTC. Translation gives CASRGWRDLYNEQFF.

The V gene is TRBV7-3, the J gene TRBJ1-2, with D perhaps matching TRBD1 (6 bases). V shed 3 bases and J shed 2 bases, with 7 bases lying between them. The CDR3 runs 13 residues. Germline V lookup: CDR1 SGHTA, CDR2 FQGTGA. This CDR3 reads CASSLGANYGYTF. CDR3 bases: TGTGCCAGCAGCTTGGGGGCCAACTATGGCTACACCTTC.

The chain employs TRBV7-9 and TRBJ2-7; D gene ambiguous. Per the germline V gene, CDR1 is SEHNR and CDR2 is FQNEAQ (reference sequence). CDR3 length equals 12 residues. Trimming removed 5 bases at V and 7 bases at J, with 12 bases between. The CDR3 bases are TGTGCCAGCAGCCCCGAGTGGTTGGAGCAGTACTTC. Residues: CASSPEWLEQYF.

This clone was detected a few times. The genes are TRBV4-1 and TRBJ1-2; D remains ambiguous. Trimming pared 4 bases from V and 8 bases from J, leaving 17 bases between. CDR1 MGHRA and CDR2 YSYEKL come from the germline V gene. The CDR3 is 14 amino acids. The CDR3 DNA follows: TGCGCCAGCAGCCGTGAGGCCGAGAGACGGGGCTACACCTTC. It yields the protein CASSREAERRGYTF.